This T cell receptor (beta chain) was identified during a study of post-analysis software for immune sequencing data (dated by TCRdb to the mid-2010s). Broadly, across the study: Recorded disease courses included relapsing-remitting, secondary progressive and progressive-relapsing multiple sclerosis, with some patients lacking subtype annotation. Patient repertoires were compared against some twelve previously published healthy control repertoires from donors aged about 6 to 26 years. A subset of samples was prepared in parallel using single-end sample barcoding, then pooled and co-amplified after Illumina adapter ligation. Results the study describes overall, beyond this receptor: When samples were clustered directly using the F measure, samples prepared in the same batch co-clustered strongly, which prompted a batch-effect correction. Significantly higher frequencies in patients than in controls were found for roughly 5 TRBV segments, including TRBV5-6, TRBV5-1 and TRBV20-1. The multiple sclerosis patient group was slightly younger than the control group. Normalized Chao1 diversity was significantly lower in multiple sclerosis patients than controls, suggesting substantial peripheral T-cell clonal expansion.

With respect to this clonotype: No antigen is known for it. Base qualities are not recorded, but no much larger clone differs from it by a single base.

Libraries came from PCR. Sequencing was carried out with an Illumina HiSeq 2500. To reduce PCR and sequencing biases, unique molecular identifiers were built into the TCR beta cDNA libraries. Roughly 500,000 cDNA molecules were obtained per 1 to 10 million input T cells, so each molecule approximated one T cell. Patient libraries were prepared and sequenced with the same protocol used for the earlier healthy control dataset. Within a given batch, samples were prepared together, multiplexed and sequenced on the same HiSeq lane. The authors processed their data as follows. MIGEC handled the raw barcoded reads, throwing out single-read molecular identifier groups before consensus assembly and CDR3 extraction. VDJtools was used for post-analysis of the clonotype tables, and diversity was normalized by down-sampling every dataset to the size of the smallest sample. In repertoire overlap clustering, CDR3 amino acid sequences, but not nucleotide sequences, were matched to correct batch-related cross-sample contamination. TCRdb trimmed the raw reads at Q25, called clones with MiXCR and kept productive beta chains. A single entry per CDR3 protein holds the most common genes and DNA from its merged rows. It is TCRdb's table, rather than the study itself, that gives the V and J calls and clone size. This sample gives over 300,000 distinct CDR3 sequences in total; less than 40% of them show up just once. The ten largest account for around an eighth of the sample.

The CDR3, cysteine through phenylalanine, is 17 amino acids long. Just CDR3 DNA is preserved here, 51 bases in frame from base 1. The V end gives up 3 bases and the J end 1 base, leaving 10 bases in the junction not matched to a gene. The germline V gene sets CDR1 to MGHRA and CDR2 to YSYEKL. TCR beta repertoires were profiled from peripheral blood of about a dozen young patients with multiple sclerosis to demonstrate the VDJtools post-analysis software. Multiple sclerosis patients were children and adolescents aged 6 to 15 years. This chain is built from TRBV4-1 and TRBJ1-1; a stretch of 8 junction bases matches TRBD1. This receptor was obtained from a girl aged 5-17 years with multiple sclerosis. Sequencing was done on a sample of blood. The bases are TGCGCCAGCAGCCAGGTTCTGGGCAGGGGGCGGAACACTGAAGCTTTCTTT. Translated, it gives CASSQVLGRGRNTEAFF.